This T cell receptor beta chain appears in the sequencing data of a study of OX40 agonist ivuxolimab in advanced cancers. Study details: Eligibility rules accepted prior anti-PD-1, anti-PD-L1 or anti-CTLA-4 therapy, and 40% had some.

This clone was counted between two and nine times. TCRdb's table, derived via immunoSEQ multiplex PCR, lists solely in-frame clones and lacks some. The table lists 60,000 to 85,000 clones, roughly 80% of them singletons. No patient had autoimmune disease or received systemic immunosuppression. The germline CDR1 and CDR2 sequences are SGHRS and YFSETQ. V was pared by 4 bases and J by 7 bases, with 16 bases of the junction left unmatched. This CDR3 has 17 residues. The V call is TRBV5-1, the J call TRBJ2-7; 11 nucleotides line up with TRBD2. The specimen comprised CD4+ or CD8+ T cells sorted from blood, sampled in a trial of the OX40 agonist ivuxolimab. This sequence was found in an adult with an advanced solid tumor such as melanoma, head and neck, liver or kidney cancer. The CDR3 bases are TGCGCCAGCAGCACCACCCGGGTAGCGGGGGGGCCTGGAGAGCAGTACTTC. Its protein is CASSTTRVAGGPGEQYF.